Listed here are 8 T cell receptor beta chains from one sample, sequenced in a study of cytomegalovirus exposure and HLA in healthy donors. PCR employed 60 Vbeta and 13 Jbeta primers. Clones were read by immunoSEQ multiplex PCR, and TCRdb kept only the in-frame ones, dropping some. The data contain tens of thousands of clones, around 62% of them seen just once; the ten biggest clones take up 5% to 6.5%. Sequencing was done on a sample of PBMCs. The receptors derive from a young woman in good health and CMV-seropositive.

The table lists this clone with a few counts. The J gene is TRBJ2-1, the V gene TRBV7-2; D call uncertain. With 0 bases removed from V and 10 bases from J, the gap between germline ends came to 13 bases. The CDR3 has 14 amino acids. Germline V gene sequence: CDR1 SGHTA, CDR2 FQGNSA. The DNA for the CDR3 is TGTGCCAGCAGCTTAGCGTGGCAGATTAACGAGCAGTTCTTC. Its protein is CASSLAWQINEQFF.

The chain links TRBV7-2 to TRBJ1-2; TRBD1 is a possible D gene (5 bases). The CDR3 has 14 amino acids. Germline loops: CDR1 SGHTA, CDR2 FQGNSA. V was shortened by 4 bases and J by 0 bases, with 9 bases between the two germline ends. CDR3 protein: CASSYRLANYGYTF. CDR3 nucleotide sequence: TGTGCCAGCAGCTACAGGTTAGCTAACTATGGCTACACCTTC.

This clone has only a few counts. The rearrangement links TRBV5-5 to TRBJ1-3, with 9 bases matching TRBD1. Unmatched junction bases numbered 7, after V lost 4 bases and J lost 8 bases. Germline CDR1 and CDR2: SGHKS and YYEKEE (reference sequence). This CDR3 has 14 amino acids. The CDR3 protein is CASSPPGQGYTIYF. The CDR3 DNA is TGTGCCAGCAGCCCCCCGGGACAGGGATACACCATATATTTT.

Concerning this clone itself: One end of the junction is discordant with germline, which a read error may explain. This rearrangement joins TRBV7-9 to TRBJ1-1; D gene uncertain. Germline-derived CDR1 and CDR2 are SEHNR and FQNEAQ (reference sequence). This CDR3 has 12 residues. CDR3 DNA: TGTTCCAGCAGCTTAGAATCCGCGGGAGCTTTCTTT. This encodes CSSSLESAGAFF. The full variable domain, rest sourced from reference TRBV7-9 and TRBJ1-1, is DTGVSQNPRHKITKRGQNVTFRCDPISEHNRLYWYRQTLGQGPEFLTYFQNEAQLEKSRLLSDRFSAERPKGSFSTLEIQRTEQGDSAMYLCSSSLESAGAFFGQGTRLTVV.

This chain uses TRBV7-7 with TRBJ1-4; D possibly corresponds to TRBD1 (5 bases). Germline assignment: CDR1 SSHAT and CDR2 FNYEAQ (reference sequence). Deletions cut 1 base from V and 8 bases from J, with 14 bases between. The CDR3 has 15 residues. CDR3 in DNA: TGTGCCAGCAGCTTAGGGGCAGGGAAGGGCGAAAAACTGTTTTTT. Protein product: CASSLGAGKGEKLFF.

The V and J genes are TRBV5-1 and TRBJ2-3; 8 nucleotides match TRBD2. V shed 7 bases and J 2 bases; nucleotides not matched to a gene: 9. CDR3 length: 15 amino acids. Germline CDR1 and CDR2: SGHRS and YFSETQ. CDR3 amino acids: CASRTGGDYTDTQYF. CDR3 DNA: TGCGCCAGCCGTACGGGAGGGGACTACACAGATACGCAGTATTTT.

This clone has more than one count but fewer than ten. The V call is TRBV6-5, the J call TRBJ2-5, with D possibly being TRBD1 (5 bases). Trimming pared 0 bases from V and 0 bases from J, leaving 11 bases between. Germline V gene data show CDR1 as MNHEY and CDR2 as SVGAGI. There are 16 residues in the CDR3. CDR3 sequence: CASSYSSAQDQETQYF. The CDR3 region has the DNA TGTGCCAGCAGTTACTCGAGTGCACAGGACCAAGAGACCCAGTACTTC.

The gene calls are TRBV4-3 and TRBJ2-1, with a possible D match to TRBD1 (5 bases). Germline CDR1 and CDR2: LGHNA and YSLEER. The CDR3 covers 15 residues. Trimming left V 0 bases short and J 6 bases short, with 12 bases between. The CDR3 nucleotides read TGCGCCAGCAGCCAAGAGGGTAGGGGCCCCAATGAGCAGTTCTTC. Encoded protein: CASSQEGRGPNEQFF.